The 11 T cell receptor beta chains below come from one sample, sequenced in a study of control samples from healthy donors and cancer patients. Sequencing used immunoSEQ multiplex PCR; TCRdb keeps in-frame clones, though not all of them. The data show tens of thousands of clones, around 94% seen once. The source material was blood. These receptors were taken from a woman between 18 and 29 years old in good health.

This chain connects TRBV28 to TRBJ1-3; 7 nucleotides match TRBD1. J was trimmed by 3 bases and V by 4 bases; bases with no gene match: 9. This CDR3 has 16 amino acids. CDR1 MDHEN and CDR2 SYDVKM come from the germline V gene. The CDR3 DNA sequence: TGTGCCAGCAGTTCCCCAGGGGGATCGGATGGAAACACCATATATTTT. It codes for CASSSPGGSDGNTIYF.

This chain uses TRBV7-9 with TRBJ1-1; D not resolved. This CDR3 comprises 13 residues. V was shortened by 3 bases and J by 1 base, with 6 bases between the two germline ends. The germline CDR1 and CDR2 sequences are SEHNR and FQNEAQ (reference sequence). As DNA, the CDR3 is TGTGCCAGCAGCTTTTCAGGGAACACTGAAGCTTTCTTT. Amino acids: CASSFSGNTEAFF.

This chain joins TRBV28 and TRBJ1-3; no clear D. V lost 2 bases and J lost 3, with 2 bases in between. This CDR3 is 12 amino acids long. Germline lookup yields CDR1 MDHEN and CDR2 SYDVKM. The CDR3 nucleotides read TGTGCCAGCAGTTTAAGTGGAAACACCATATATTTT. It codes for CASSLSGNTIYF.

CDR3 protein: CASSRDSRNTGELFF. CDR3 nucleotide sequence: TGCGCCAGCAGCAGGGACAGTAGAAACACCGGGGAGCTGTTTTTT. V and J are TRBV5-1 and TRBJ2-2, with 7 positions matching TRBD1. Germline lookup yields CDR1 SGHRS and CDR2 YFSETQ. The CDR3 has 15 residues. Trimming removed 4 bases from V and 2 bases from J; junction bases left unmatched: 5.

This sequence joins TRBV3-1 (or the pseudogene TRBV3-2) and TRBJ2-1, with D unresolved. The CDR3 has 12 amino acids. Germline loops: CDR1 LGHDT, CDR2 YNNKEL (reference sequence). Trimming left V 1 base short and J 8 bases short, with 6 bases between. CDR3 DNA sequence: TGTGCCAGCAGCCAAGCCACGGATGAGCAGTTCTTC. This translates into CASSQATDEQFF.

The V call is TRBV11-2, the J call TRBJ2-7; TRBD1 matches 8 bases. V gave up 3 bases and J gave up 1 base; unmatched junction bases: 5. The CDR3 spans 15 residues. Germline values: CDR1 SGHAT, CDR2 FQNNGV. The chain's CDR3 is CASSFTGGESYEQYF. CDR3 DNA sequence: TGTGCCAGCAGCTTTACAGGGGGTGAATCCTACGAGCAGTACTTC.

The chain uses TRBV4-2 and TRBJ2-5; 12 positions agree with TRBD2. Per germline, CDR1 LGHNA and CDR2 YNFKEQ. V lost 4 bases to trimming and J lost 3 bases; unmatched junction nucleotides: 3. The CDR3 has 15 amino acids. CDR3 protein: CASSRRLAGEETQYF. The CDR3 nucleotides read TGTGCCAGCAGCCGCCGACTAGCGGGGGAAGAGACCCAGTACTTC.

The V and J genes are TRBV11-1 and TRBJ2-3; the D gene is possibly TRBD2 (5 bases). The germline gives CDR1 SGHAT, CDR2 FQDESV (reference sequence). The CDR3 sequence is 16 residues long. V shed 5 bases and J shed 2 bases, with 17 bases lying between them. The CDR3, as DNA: TGTGCCAGCAGCAAAATTGGGGAGAGAACCACAGATACGCAGTATTTT. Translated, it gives CASSKIGERTTDTQYF.

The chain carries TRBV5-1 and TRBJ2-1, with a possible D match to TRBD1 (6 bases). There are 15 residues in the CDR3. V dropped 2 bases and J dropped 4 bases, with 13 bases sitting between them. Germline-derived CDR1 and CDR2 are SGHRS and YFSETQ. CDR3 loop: CASSLVRGDYNEQFF. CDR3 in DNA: TGCGCCAGCAGCTTAGTCAGGGGCGATTACAATGAGCAGTTCTTC.

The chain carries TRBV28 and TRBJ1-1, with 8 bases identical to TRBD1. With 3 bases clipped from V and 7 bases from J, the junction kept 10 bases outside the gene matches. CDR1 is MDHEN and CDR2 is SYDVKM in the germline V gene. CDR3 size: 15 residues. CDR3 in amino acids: CASSFFSGGKSEAFF. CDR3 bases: TGTGCCAGCAGTTTTTTCTCAGGGGGCAAGAGTGAAGCTTTCTTT.

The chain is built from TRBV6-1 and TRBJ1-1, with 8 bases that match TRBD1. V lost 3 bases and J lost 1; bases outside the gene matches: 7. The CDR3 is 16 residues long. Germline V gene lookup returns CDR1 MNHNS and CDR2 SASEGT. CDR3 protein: CASSDPGTGPNTEAFF. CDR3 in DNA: TGTGCCAGCAGTGATCCGGGGACAGGCCCGAACACTGAAGCTTTCTTT.